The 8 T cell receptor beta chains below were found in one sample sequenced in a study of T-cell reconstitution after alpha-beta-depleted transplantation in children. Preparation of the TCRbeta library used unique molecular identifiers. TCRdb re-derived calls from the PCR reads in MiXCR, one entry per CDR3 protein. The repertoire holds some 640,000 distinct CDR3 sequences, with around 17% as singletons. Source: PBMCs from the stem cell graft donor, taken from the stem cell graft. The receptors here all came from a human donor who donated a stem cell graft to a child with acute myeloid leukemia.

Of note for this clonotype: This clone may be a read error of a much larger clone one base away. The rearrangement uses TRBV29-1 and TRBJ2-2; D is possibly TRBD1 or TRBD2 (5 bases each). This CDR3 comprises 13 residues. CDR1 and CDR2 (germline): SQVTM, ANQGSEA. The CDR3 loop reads CSVEWPAIGDLFF. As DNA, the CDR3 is TGCAGCGTTGAATGGCCCGCTATTGGGGACCTGTTTTTT.

CDR3 nucleotides: TGTGCCAGCAACAGAGGACAGGGGGCTTTTCAGCCCCAGCATTTT. This gives the protein CASNRGQGAFQPQHF. This chain connects TRBV12-3 or TRBV12-4 to TRBJ1-5; 11 bases agree with TRBD1. The junction had 8 bases not matched to a gene; V was cut back by 7 bases and J by 6 bases. The CDR3 has 15 residues.

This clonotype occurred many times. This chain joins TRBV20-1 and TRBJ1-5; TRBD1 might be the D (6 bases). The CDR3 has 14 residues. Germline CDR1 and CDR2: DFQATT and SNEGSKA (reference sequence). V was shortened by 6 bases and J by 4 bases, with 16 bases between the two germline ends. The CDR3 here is CSAIKQGGNQPQHF. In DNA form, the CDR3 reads TGCAGTGCAATTAAACAGGGAGGGAATCAGCCCCAGCATTTT.

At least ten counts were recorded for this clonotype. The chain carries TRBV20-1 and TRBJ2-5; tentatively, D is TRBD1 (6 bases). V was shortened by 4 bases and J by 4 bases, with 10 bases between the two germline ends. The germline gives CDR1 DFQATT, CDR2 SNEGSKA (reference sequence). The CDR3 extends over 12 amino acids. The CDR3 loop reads CSATRGPETQYF. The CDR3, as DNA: TGCAGTGCTACCAGGGGTCCAGAGACCCAGTACTTC.

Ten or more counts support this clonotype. CDR3 sequence (DNA): TGCAGTGCTGCGGGGGGATACAATGAGCAGTTCTTC. Translated, it gives CSAAGGYNEQFF. V and J are TRBV20-1 and TRBJ2-1; the match to TRBD2 covers 8 bases. The V and J ends lost 5 bases and 4 bases, in that order; junction bases with no gene match: 1. The CDR3 length is 12 residues. From germline, CDR1 is DFQATT and CDR2 SNEGSKA (reference sequence).

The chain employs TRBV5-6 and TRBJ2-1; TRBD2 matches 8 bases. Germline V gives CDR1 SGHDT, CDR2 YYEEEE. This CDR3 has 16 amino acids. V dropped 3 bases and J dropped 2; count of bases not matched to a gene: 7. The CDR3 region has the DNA TGTGCCAGCAGCTCCAACGGGGGGGCCACCTACAATGAGCAGTTCTTC. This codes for CASSSNGGATYNEQFF.

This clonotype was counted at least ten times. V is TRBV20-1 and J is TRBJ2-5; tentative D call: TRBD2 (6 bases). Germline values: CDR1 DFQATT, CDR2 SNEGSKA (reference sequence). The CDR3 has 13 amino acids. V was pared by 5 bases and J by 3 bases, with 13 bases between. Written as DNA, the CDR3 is TGCAGTGCTCCTTGGGGCGGGGAAGAGACCCAGTACTTC. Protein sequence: CSAPWGGEETQYF.

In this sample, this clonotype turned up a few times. CDR3 in DNA: TGCGCCAGCAGCTTGGCCGGGTTGAGCGGGGGGGCCTACGAGCAGTACTTC. This gives the protein CASSLAGLSGGAYEQYF. The chain joins TRBV5-1 to TRBJ2-7; 10 nucleotides agree with TRBD2. The V segment lost 0 bases and the J segment 2 bases; nucleotides outside the gene matches: 8. Germline lookup yields CDR1 SGHRS and CDR2 YFSETQ. The CDR3 contains 17 residues.